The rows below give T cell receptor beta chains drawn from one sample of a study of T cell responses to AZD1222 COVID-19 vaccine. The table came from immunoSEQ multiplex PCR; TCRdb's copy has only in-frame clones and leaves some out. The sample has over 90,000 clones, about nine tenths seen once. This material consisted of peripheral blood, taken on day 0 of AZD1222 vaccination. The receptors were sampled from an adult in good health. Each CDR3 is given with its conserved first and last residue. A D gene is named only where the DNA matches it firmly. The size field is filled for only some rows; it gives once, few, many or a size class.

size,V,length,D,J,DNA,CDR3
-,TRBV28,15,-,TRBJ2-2,TGTGCCAGCAGCCCCGACAGAGCGAACACCGGGGAGCTGTTTTTT,CASSPDRANTGELFF
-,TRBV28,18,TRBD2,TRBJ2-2,TGTGCCAGCAGACCCGGGACTAGCGGGAGGGTGTCGACCGGGGAGCTGTTTTTT,CASRPGTSGRVSTGELFF
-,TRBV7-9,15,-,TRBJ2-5,TGTGCCAGCAGCTTAGGAAGACAGATGCAAGAGACCCAGTACTTC,CASSLGRQMQETQYF
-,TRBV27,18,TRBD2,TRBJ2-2,TGTGCCAGTGGAACAGGGAGCCGACTAGCGGGACTTCCCGGGGAGCTGTTTTTT,CASGTGSRLAGLPGELFF
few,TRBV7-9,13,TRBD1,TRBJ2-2,TGTGCCAGCAGCTTGACAGGGCCCGGGGAGCTGTTTTTT,CASSLTGPGELFF
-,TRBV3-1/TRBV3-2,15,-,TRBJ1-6,TGTGCCAGCAGCCAGACCTACTCCTATAATTCACCCCTCCACTTT,CASSQTYSYNSPLHF
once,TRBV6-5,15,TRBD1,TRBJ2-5,TGTGCCAGCAGGGGCGACAGGGGGTCAGGAAAGACCCAGTACTTC,CASRGDRGSGKTQYF
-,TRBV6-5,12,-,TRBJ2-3,TGTGCCAGCATTGGTGGCACAGATACGCAGTATTTT,CASIGGTDTQYF
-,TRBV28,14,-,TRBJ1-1,TGTGCCAGCAGTTTATCGACGATGAACACTGAAGCTTTCTTT,CASSLSTMNTEAFF
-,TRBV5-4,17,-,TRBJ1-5,TGTGCCAGCAGCTTAGGAGGGTCAGAAAATAGCAATCAGCCCCAGCATTTT,CASSLGGSENSNQPQHF
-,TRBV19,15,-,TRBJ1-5,TGTGCCAGTAGTATAGAAGGACAGCGTAATCAGCCCCAGCATTTT,CASSIEGQRNQPQHF
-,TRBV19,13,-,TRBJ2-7,TGTGCCAGTAGTATCTCCGGTTCCGACGAGCAGTACTTC,CASSISGSDEQYF
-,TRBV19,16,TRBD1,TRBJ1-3,TGTGCCAGTATCAAAATCGACAGGGGTCCTGGAAACACCATATATTTT,CASIKIDRGPGNTIYF
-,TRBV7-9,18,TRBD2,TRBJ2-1,TGTGCCAGCAGCTCAAATACGTTGACTAGCGGGAGTTGGAATGAGCAGTTCTTC,CASSSNTLTSGSWNEQFF
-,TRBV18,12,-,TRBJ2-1,TGTGCCAGCTCTCCTCCCCGGGAGGAGCAGTTCTTC,CASSPPREEQFF
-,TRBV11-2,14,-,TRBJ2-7,TGTGCCAGCAGCTCAGGGGGGACCCTCTACGAGCAGTACTTC,CASSSGGTLYEQYF
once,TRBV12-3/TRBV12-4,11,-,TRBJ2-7,TGTGCCAGCAGTAATTTCTACGAGCAGTACTTC,CASSNFYEQYF
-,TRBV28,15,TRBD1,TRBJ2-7,TGTGCCAGCCGGTTGCCCGGGACAGGGGGCGGCGAGCAGTACTTC,CASRLPGTGGGEQYF
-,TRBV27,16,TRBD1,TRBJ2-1,TGTGCCAGCAGGAAGGGACAGGAGAGCTCCTACAATGAGCAGTTCTTC,CASRKGQESSYNEQFF
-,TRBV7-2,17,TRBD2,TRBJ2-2,TGTGCCAGCAGCTTAGTTTCGGGTAGCGGGAGCGCCGGGGAGCTGTTTTTT,CASSLVSGSGSAGELFF
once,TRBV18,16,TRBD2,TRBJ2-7,TGTGCCAGCTCACCGCTGGAGGCGGGAGGGCCCTACGAGCAGTACTTC,CASSPLEAGGPYEQYF
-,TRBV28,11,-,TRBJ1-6,TGTGCCAGCAGAGCGGGGCGACCCCTCCACTTT,CASRAGRPLHF
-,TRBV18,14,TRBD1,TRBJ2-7,TGTGCCAGCTCACCACCGGGACAGTCCTACGAGCAGTACTTC,CASSPPGQSYEQYF
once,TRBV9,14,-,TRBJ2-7,TGTGCCAGCAGCCCCAGGGGCGTCTCCTACGAGCAGTACTTC,CASSPRGVSYEQYF